These T cell receptor beta chains were read from a single sample in a study of cytomegalovirus exposure and HLA in healthy donors. Some clones are missing from TCRdb's copy, which holds only in-frame ones; the method was immunoSEQ multiplex PCR. This table holds approximately 150,000 clones, around 90% found once. Sequencing input: PBMCs. Receptors were obtained from a young man in good health and CMV-seropositive. The CDR3 runs from the conserved cysteine through the conserved F or W. D genes are given only for firm matches. Size is omitted from some rows. Given values are once, few, many or a class for expanded clones.

V	J	D	size	DNA	CDR3
TRBV19	TRBJ2-2	NA	medium-sized	TGTGCCAGTAGCGCCCAAGGGGGGAACACCGGGGAGCTGTTTTTT	CASSAQGGNTGELFF
TRBV6-5	TRBJ2-2	NA	NA	TGTGCCAGCAATGGCAGGAACACCGGGGAGCTGTTTTTT	CASNGRNTGELFF
TRBV6-6	TRBJ1-5	TRBD1	once	TGTGCCAGCAGTTACGGGACAGGGGGTCAGCCCCAGCATTTT	CASSYGTGGQPQHF
TRBV7-2	TRBJ2-7	NA	NA	TGTGCCAGCAGCCCCAGCCCGAGGGCCTACGAGCAGTACTTC	CASSPSPRAYEQYF
TRBV6-1	TRBJ2-5	NA	NA	TGTGCCAGCAGCGGTCTCTCGAGGGAGACCCAGTACTTC	CASSGLSRETQYF
TRBV9	TRBJ2-1	TRBD1	NA	TGTGCCAGCAGCGTAGAGGGACAGGGATTCTATGAGCAGTTCTTC	CASSVEGQGFYEQFF
TRBV5-4	TRBJ2-7	TRBD2	NA	TGTGCCAGCAGCCGTAGCGGGAGAGGCTCCTACGAGCAGTACTTC	CASSRSGRGSYEQYF
TRBV5-6	TRBJ1-1	NA	NA	TGTGCCAGCAGCTCTACGAACCTGAACACTGAAGCTTTCTTT	CASSSTNLNTEAFF
TRBV10-3	TRBJ2-7	NA	NA	TGTGCCATCAATTCCCAGGGGCCAGCCTACGAGCAGTACTTC	CAINSQGPAYEQYF
TRBV19	TRBJ2-3	NA	NA	TGTGCCAGTAGTATAGGCCCCCCTTGGGGCGGGGAAGGGGATACGCAGTATTTT	CASSIGPPWGGEGDTQYF
TRBV27	TRBJ1-1	NA	once	TGTGCCAGCAGTCCACGTAACAGGGCTGAAGCTTTCTTT	CASSPRNRAEAFF
TRBV7-9	TRBJ2-3	TRBD2	NA	TGTGCCAGCAGCCAACCTGGGAGGGAGCGGAGCACAGATACGCAGTATTTT	CASSQPGRERSTDTQYF
TRBV11-3	TRBJ2-2	NA	NA	TGTGCCAGCAGCTACCCAGGGGCCAAGGGAACCGGGGAGCTGTTTTTT	CASSYPGAKGTGELFF
TRBV2	TRBJ2-7	TRBD2	NA	TGTGCCAGCAGGGGCGGGGGGGAGTACGAGCAGTACTTC	CASRGGGEYEQYF
TRBV18	TRBJ1-6	NA	many	TGTGCCAGCTCACCCGGGGTAGGCTATAATTCACCCCTCCACTTT	CASSPGVGYNSPLHF
TRBV10-3	TRBJ1-1	NA	NA	TGTGCCATCAGTGAGCCGCCGGGACGGAGGGGAAAGAACACTGAAGCTTTCTTT	CAISEPPGRRGKNTEAFF
TRBV11-3	TRBJ2-5	TRBD1	once	TGTGCCAGCAGCCCCCGGACAGGGTCAAAGGGAGAGACCCAGTACTTC	CASSPRTGSKGETQYF
TRBV11-3	TRBJ2-7	NA	NA	TGTGCCAGCAGCACACGAGGGGGAAGCTACGAGCAGTACTTC	CASSTRGGSYEQYF
TRBV19	TRBJ1-4	TRBD1	NA	TGTGCCAGTAGTAACCGGGACAGGGGGGGAACTAATGAAAAACTGTTTTTT	CASSNRDRGGTNEKLFF
TRBV19	TRBJ2-5	TRBD1	NA	TGTGCCAATACCCCGGGACAGCTCCAAGAGACCCAGTACTTC	CANTPGQLQETQYF
TRBV2	TRBJ1-1	NA	NA	TGTGCCAGCAAAGGACAGTACATGAACACTGAAGCTTTCTTT	CASKGQYMNTEAFF
TRBV27	TRBJ2-1	NA	NA	TGTGCCAGCAGTTTTCTCCCCCCCAGGAAGCATGAGCAGTTCTTC	CASSFLPPRKHEQFF
TRBV19	TRBJ1-1	NA	NA	TGTGCCAGTAGTATTCGGGTGAACACTGAAGCTTTCTTT	CASSIRVNTEAFF
TRBV5-4	TRBJ2-1	NA	NA	TGTGCCAGCACCCAGGGAGGCCTCTCCTACAATGAGCAGTTCTTC	CASTQGGLSYNEQFF
TRBV6-1	TRBJ2-7	TRBD2	NA	TGTGCCAGCAGTGACCGGGGGGGAAGCTCCTACGAGCAGTACTTC	CASSDRGGSSYEQYF
TRBV4-1	TRBJ2-7	NA	once	TGCGCCAGCAGCCGAGGAGAAACACGCACGTCCTACGAGCAGTACTTC	CASSRGETRTSYEQYF
TRBV9	TRBJ2-1	TRBD2	NA	TGTGCCAGCAGCGATCGACTAGCGGGAGGGCCAAGCTCCTACAATGAGCAGTTCTTC	CASSDRLAGGPSSYNEQFF
TRBV13	TRBJ1-3	NA	NA	TGTGCCAGCAGCTTTGAGGACTCTGGAAACACCATATATTTT	CASSFEDSGNTIYF
TRBV6-1	TRBJ2-7	NA	few	TGTGCCAGCAGCCATTCTAGGGGGAAGAATGACGAGCAGTACTTC	CASSHSRGKNDEQYF
TRBV4-2	TRBJ1-2	NA	NA	TGTGCCAGCAGCCACGATGGACAGACTTATGGCTACACCTTC	CASSHDGQTYGYTF
TRBV7-6	TRBJ2-5	NA	NA	TGTGCCAGCACCCCCAAGAGGGCGGAGACCCAGTACTTC	CASTPKRAETQYF
TRBV5-6	TRBJ1-2	NA	NA	TGTGCCAGCAGCTTGGATCCGAACTATGGCTACACCTTC	CASSLDPNYGYTF
TRBV7-9	TRBJ2-1	NA	NA	TGTGCCAGCACCTACCCCGAACTAGGCTACAATGAGCAGTTCTTC	CASTYPELGYNEQFF
TRBV5-1	TRBJ2-7	NA	NA	TGCGCCAGCAGGTCGACCCTAGACGAGCAGTACTTC	CASRSTLDEQYF
TRBV7-9	TRBJ2-1	NA	NA	TGTGCCAGCAGCCGTATTCGGGACATCTCCTACAATGAGCAGTTCTTC	CASSRIRDISYNEQFF
TRBV7-8	TRBJ2-5	TRBD2	NA	TGTGCCAGCAGCTTAATGTCACTAGCGGGAGAAGAGACCCAGTACTTC	CASSLMSLAGEETQYF
TRBV29-1	TRBJ2-1	TRBD1	NA	TGCAGCTATACAGGGGGCCAGTACTACAATGAGCAGTTCTTC	CSYTGGQYYNEQFF
TRBV15	TRBJ2-7	NA	NA	TGTGCCACCAGCAGGGGACATACCTACGAGCAGTACTTC	CATSRGHTYEQYF
TRBV10-1	TRBJ2-2	NA	NA	TGCGCCAGCAGTGAGTCGGGACTCACCGGGGAGCTGTTTTTT	CASSESGLTGELFF
TRBV18	TRBJ2-4	NA	NA	TGTGCCAGCTCACCCCCTGGGGGGGCGAACATTCAGTACTTC	CASSPPGGANIQYF
TRBV6-6	TRBJ1-4	NA	NA	TGTGCCAGCAGTCACGGGGGGGCTGGTGAAAAACTGTTTTTT	CASSHGGAGEKLFF
TRBV27	TRBJ2-6	NA	NA	TGTGCCAGCAGTTTTCGTTCTGGGGCCAACGTCCTGACTTTC	CASSFRSGANVLTF